This paragraph reports one T cell receptor (beta chain). This clone was counted between two and nine times. It has no known antigen specificity. No per-base quality is available; no much larger clone lies one base away. The sample originates from a study of T cell responses to AZD1222 COVID-19 vaccine (dated by TCRdb to about 2021). Regarding the research as a whole: AZD1222 recipients given second doses at about 4 weeks or at about 12 weeks were pooled, since spike-specific TCR depth and breadth were not found to differ between the two schedules. A total of approximately 240 trial participants underwent TCR sequencing, of whom 200 to 220 had received two doses of AZD1222 and around 26 had received two doses of the MenACWY control vaccine. Enrollment into the trials was organized by age into subgroups of 18-55, 56-69 and 70-plus years, and those subgroups contained approximately 160, 26 and 62 TCR-sequenced participants, respectively.

The CDR3 regions of human TCRbeta chains were analyzed by immunosequencing. The published analysis was carried out like this. TCRs in the repertoires were matched against a reference library of SARS-CoV-2-specific TCRs that had been generated with the MIRA antigen-specificity platform. Breadth was defined as the fraction of unique TCRs that were SARS-CoV-2-associated, and depth was defined as the fraction of total T cells that were SARS-CoV-2-associated. Using the MIRA data, each spike-specific TCR was mapped to the spike region that the TCR reacts to and placed in a CD4 or CD8 class. Log10-transformed breadth and depth values were compared by one-way ANOVA with Sidak's multiple comparisons tests. In its TCRdb copy, this immuneACCESS table keeps in-frame sequences only and misses some clones. Where compared with another copy, unresolved V genes explain less than half of these, and the others have no known cause. Clone size and the V and J calls come from that table; the DNA yielded D and trimming. The sample profile shows 95,000 to 150,000 clones; approximately 88% of them were found once. The top ten clones comprise under 6.5% of the sample.

What the authors observed across the whole study: In the small 56-69-year group, the increase in depth fell short of significance, most likely because of low power. Conclusions about previously exposed vaccinees were limited because only 6 or 7 AZD1222 recipients were SARS-CoV-2 seropositive at baseline. Because no day 14 peak-response samples were available, repertoires were characterized only after the peak T cell response. Nearly half of unique spike-specific TCRs reportedly recognized epitopes outside regions mutated in the B.1.351 and B.1.1.7 variants. Participants were mostly white British, with more females than males. The authors suggested clonal diversity may have been underestimated. The whole spike protein was spanned by vaccine-associated CD4 TCRs, and dominant responses were seen in regions 160-218 and 743-854. After two AZD1222 doses, both the breadth and the depth of spike-specific TCRs were significantly higher than at day 0 and than in MenACWY recipients.

The time point label, read with the paper, signifies: baseline before first vaccination. Vaccinee samples were obtained from the UK trials COV001 and COV002, which included a single-blind randomized controlled phase 2/3 trial of AZD1222 (ChAdOx1 nCoV-19) in healthy adults. For TCRbeta chain sequencing, PBMC samples were collected from trial participants at day 0 and at day 28 after the second dose. Sequencing used peripheral blood, obtained on day 0 of AZD1222 vaccination. This clonotype originated in an adult in good health.

The CDR3 in this case is CASSLEGQSNSPLHF. At the DNA level, the sequence is TGTGCCAGCAGCTTAGAGGGACAGAGTAATTCACCCCTCCACTTT. The sequence joins TRBV7-2 to TRBJ1-6; a stretch of 7 junction bases matches TRBD1. The junction shows trimming of 1 base on V and 6 bases on J, and the gene matches do not reach 3 bases of it. CDR1 and CDR2, looked up from the germline V gene, are SGHTA and FQGNSA. The CDR3 contains 15 residues, cysteine and phenylalanine counted. Only CDR3 DNA remains: 45 bases, in frame from the first base. The CDR3, completed at both ends by the reference TRBV7-2 and TRBJ1-6 genes, gives the full variable domain GAGVSQSPSNKVTEKGKDVELRCDPISGHTALYWYRQSLGQGLEFLIYFQGNSAPDKSGLPSDRFSAERTGGSVSTLTIQRTQQEDSAVYLCASSLEGQSNSPLHFGNGTRLTVT.